This T cell receptor (beta chain) was recovered during a study of tumor-infiltrating lymphocytes in localized non-small cell lung cancer (dated by TCRdb to about 2021). Background on the whole study: The cohort covered several histologies, both smokers and never-smokers, and patients whose samples were collected after neoadjuvant chemotherapy. In total, the ICON cohort was made up of about 150 surgical patients who had localized non-small cell lung cancer and whose tumors were resected. A total of around 58 patients were part of the paired comparison of immunoSEQ T-cell fraction between tumor and uninvolved lung. Each patient contributed resected tumor tissue and uninvolved lung tissue from the same patient, described as non-adjacent to the tumor. TCR sequencing was one of several integrated assays, alongside flow cytometry, multiplex immunofluorescence, RNA-seq, exome sequencing and proteomics, applied to the same patients. The research as a whole found: TCR-derived T-cell fraction did not differ between the flow cytometry-defined immunotypes IM1 (good prognosis) and IM2 (poor prognosis). Assay coverage varied across patients depending on available tissue quantity, so only a subset of the cohort had TCR sequencing. In line with immunofluorescence CD3 counts, TCRbeta sequencing supported higher T cell infiltration in tumors compared with uninvolved lung tissue. Because different assays used different pieces of the same tissue, intratumor heterogeneity could not be separated from technical variation.

The T-cell fraction in tumor and uninvolved lung tissue was provided by TCR sequencing with the immunoSEQ assay. Per the source publication's procedure: For survival analysis, patients were divided into high (upper tertile) and low (lower two tertiles) T-cell fraction groups, which were compared by log-rank test. A signed-rank test was used to check for differences in T-cell fraction between paired tumor and uninvolved lung. TCRdb stores this immuneACCESS table with in-frame sequences only. Part of the clones is absent; in the studies checked, under half of the shortfall reflects unresolved V genes, and no reason is known for the rest. For V, J and clone size, that table is used; D and trimming come from the DNA. The sample contains 13,000 or so clones, roughly four fifths of them found a single time. About 12% of the sample goes to the ten largest clones. There are 17 amino acids in the CDR3, from cysteine to phenylalanine inclusive. This entry keeps only the CDR3 DNA: 51 bases, framed from base 1. CDR1 and CDR2, looked up from the germline V gene (reference sequence), are SGHNT and YYREEE. At the junction V is shortened by 4 bases and J by 3 bases; bases outside the gene matches: 15.

Points on this clone: Its antigen is still unknown. The record has no base qualities; no much larger clone is one base away.

Patient enrollment in ICON started in early 2016, and the final patient was enrolled in 2018. A subcohort of approximately 76 patients provided fresh tumor and matched uninvolved tissue for in-depth immune analyses, with TCR sequencing among those analyses. TCR sequencing was performed on DNA isolated from bulk tissue, without cell sorting. The specimen sequenced was uninvolved lung tissue not adjacent to the tumor. This TCR was recovered from a human donor with non-small cell lung cancer. This chain joins TRBV5-4 to TRBJ1-2, with 7 bases matching TRBD1. The CDR3 is CASSPTTIRDSYYGYTF. The sequenced DNA is TGTGCCAGCAGCCCCACAACCATAAGGGACAGTTACTATGGCTACACCTTC.